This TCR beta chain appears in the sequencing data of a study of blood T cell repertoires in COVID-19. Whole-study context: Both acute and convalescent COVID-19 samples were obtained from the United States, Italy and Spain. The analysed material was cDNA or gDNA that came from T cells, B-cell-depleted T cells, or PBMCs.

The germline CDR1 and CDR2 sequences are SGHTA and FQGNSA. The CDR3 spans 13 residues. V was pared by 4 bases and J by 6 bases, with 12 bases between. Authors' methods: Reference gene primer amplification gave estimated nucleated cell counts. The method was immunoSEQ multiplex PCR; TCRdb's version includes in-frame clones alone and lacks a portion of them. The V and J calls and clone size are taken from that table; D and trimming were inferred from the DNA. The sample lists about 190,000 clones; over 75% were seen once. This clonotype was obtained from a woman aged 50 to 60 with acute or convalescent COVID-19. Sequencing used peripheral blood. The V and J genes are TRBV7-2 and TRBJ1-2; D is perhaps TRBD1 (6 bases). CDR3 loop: CASSSNTGNGYTF. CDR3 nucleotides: TGTGCCAGCAGCTCTAATACAGGGAATGGCTACACCTTC.